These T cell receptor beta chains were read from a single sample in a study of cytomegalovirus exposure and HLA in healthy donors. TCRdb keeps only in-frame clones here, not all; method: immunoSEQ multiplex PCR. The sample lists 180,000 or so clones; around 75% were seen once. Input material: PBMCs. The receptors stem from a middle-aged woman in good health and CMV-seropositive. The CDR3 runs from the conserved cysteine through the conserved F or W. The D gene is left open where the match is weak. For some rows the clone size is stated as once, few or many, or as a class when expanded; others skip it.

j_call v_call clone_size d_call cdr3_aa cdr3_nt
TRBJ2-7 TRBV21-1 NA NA CASSDRIGGTSYEQYF TGTGCCAGCAGCGACCGGATCGGAGGGACTAGCTACGAGCAGTACTTC
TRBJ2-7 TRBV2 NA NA CASSQVTGKYEQYF TGTGCCAGCAGCCAGGTTACAGGGAAGTACGAGCAGTACTTC
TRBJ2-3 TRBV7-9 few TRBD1 CASSLNPGQGATDTQYF TGTGCCAGCAGCTTAAATCCGGGACAGGGGGCCACAGATACGCAGTATTTT
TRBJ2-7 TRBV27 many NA CASSLQGKLYEQYF TGTGCCAGCAGTTTACAGGGGAAGTTGTACGAGCAGTACTTC
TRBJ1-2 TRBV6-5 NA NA CASSYPQQGTYGYTF TGTGCCAGCAGTTACCCACAACAGGGTACCTATGGCTACACCTTC
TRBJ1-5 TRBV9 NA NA CASSVGAGSGGSNQPQHF TGTGCCAGCAGCGTAGGGGCCGGAAGTGGCGGGAGCAATCAGCCCCAGCATTTT
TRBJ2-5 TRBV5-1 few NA CASSLVGGEETQYF TGCGCCAGCAGCTTGGTCGGCGGAGAAGAGACCCAGTACTTC
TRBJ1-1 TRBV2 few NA CASSGQITEAFF TGTGCCAGCAGTGGACAGATCACTGAAGCTTTCTTT
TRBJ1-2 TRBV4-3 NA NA CASSQDHKTGPILAVICGYTF TGCGCCAGCAGCCAGGATCACAAAACGGGGCCAATCCTAGCGGTTATTTGTGGCTACACCTTC
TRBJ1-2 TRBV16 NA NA CASSPLQGTNYGYTF TGTGCCAGCAGCCCATTGCAGGGTACCAACTATGGCTACACCTTC
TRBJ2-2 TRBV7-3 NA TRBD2 CASSLGLAGGTGELFF TGTGCCAGCAGCTTAGGACTAGCGGGAGGAACCGGGGAGCTGTTTTTT
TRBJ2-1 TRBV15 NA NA CATSPDSAISYNEQFF TGTGCCACCAGCCCCGACTCGGCTATCTCCTACAATGAGCAGTTCTTC
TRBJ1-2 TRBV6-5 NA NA CASSYSSGGQNTGYTF TGTGCCAGCAGTTACTCATCGGGGGGTCAAAATACTGGCTACACCTTC
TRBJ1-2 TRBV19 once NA CASSILTATNYGYTF TGTGCCAGTAGTATTTTGACAGCTACTAACTATGGCTACACCTTC